The 14 T cell receptor beta chains below all came from one sample that was sequenced in a study of shared T cell receptors in the human thymus. The repertoire was sequenced with immunoSEQ multiplex PCR; TCRdb's copy has only in-frame clones and lacks some. The sample has around 730,000 clones, 75% to 90% seen once. These data are also associated with another study on human thymus T cells.

Sequencing was done on a sample of thymocytes. All receptors come from a girl in the first two years of life with a congenital heart defect.

This rearrangement joins TRBV6-5 to TRBJ1-6; D is unresolved. Germline CDR1 MNHEY, CDR2 SVGAGI. The CDR3 consists of 14 residues. The V gene lost 5 bases and the J gene lost 10 bases, with 15 bases spanning the gap. The CDR3 DNA reads TGTGCCAGCAGTCCCAGACAAGTAGGCTCACCCCTCCACTTT. Translating gives CASSPRQVGSPLHF.

The chain links TRBV14 to TRBJ2-7; perhaps TRBD2 as D (5 bases). This CDR3 comprises 16 residues. Per germline, CDR1 SGHDN and CDR2 FVKESK. With 0 bases removed from V and 2 bases from J, the gap between germline ends came to 14 bases. The CDR3 DNA reads as TGTGCCAGCAGCCAAGACAGGTCGGGGAGTACCTACGAGCAGTACTTC. This translates into CASSQDRSGSTYEQYF.

This rearrangement joins TRBV7-9 to TRBJ1-5; TRBD1 might be the D (6 bases). Trimming removed 2 bases at V and 6 bases at J, with 11 bases between. This CDR3 contains 14 residues. Germline CDR1 is SEHNR and CDR2 is FQNEAQ (reference sequence). As DNA, the CDR3 is TGTGCCAGCAGCTTATCAGGGGAGATTCAGCCCCAGCATTTT. Translated: CASSLSGEIQPQHF.

The chain has TRBV11-2 and TRBJ1-2, with 8 bases matching TRBD1. Germline-derived CDR1 and CDR2 are SGHAT and FQNNGV. The CDR3 is made up of 14 amino acids. Unmatched junction bases numbered 5, after V lost 5 bases and J lost 3 bases. CDR3 residues: CASSQTGDYYGYTF. In DNA, the CDR3 is TGTGCCAGCAGCCAGACAGGGGATTACTATGGCTACACCTTC.

This clone was counted a few times. The J gene is TRBJ2-7, the V gene TRBV28, with 11 bases that match TRBD2. Germline V gene lookup returns CDR1 MDHEN and CDR2 SYDVKM. V was clipped by 6 bases and J by 4 bases; unmatched bases: 8. This CDR3 is built from 15 residues. The CDR3 DNA sequence: TGTGCCAGCAGACGGGGACTAGCGGAGCTATACGAGCAGTACTTC. It specifies CASRRGLAELYEQYF.

The rearrangement uses TRBV11-2 and TRBJ1-1; D may be TRBD1 (5 bases). Germline assignment: CDR1 SGHAT and CDR2 FQNNGV. V was pared by 0 bases and J by 11 bases, with 13 bases between. CDR3 length: 13 amino acids. DNA for the CDR3: TGTGCCAGCAGCTTAGATAACTTAGGGGTGGCTTTCTTT. It codes for CASSLDNLGVAFF.

V and J are TRBV5-5 and TRBJ1-2, with D possibly matching TRBD1 (6 bases). V was cut by 0 bases and J by 2 bases, with 8 bases left in between. CDR1 is SGHKS and CDR2 is YYEKEE in the germline V gene (reference sequence). CDR3 length: 14 residues. In nucleotides, the CDR3 is TGTGCCAGCAGCTTGGGACAGGAGAACTATGGCTACACCTTC. Translation: CASSLGQENYGYTF.

The CDR3 DNA reads as TGTGCCAGCAGTTTACGGGAATGGGGGGAGCTGTTTTTT. It encodes CASSLREWGELFF. The chain recombines TRBV6-5 with TRBJ2-2, with TRBD2 as a possible D gene (5 bases). Germline V gene sequence: CDR1 MNHEY, CDR2 SVGAGI. This CDR3 has 13 residues. The ends were cut back, 4 bases at V and 8 bases at J, with 11 bases in the middle.

In this sample, this clone turned up a few times. CDR3 protein: CASRPSGQGPATNEKLFF. CDR3 bases: TGTGCCAGCAGACCTTCGGGACAGGGGCCTGCAACTAATGAAAAACTGTTTTTT. The chain couples TRBV7-2 to TRBJ1-4; 10 bases align to TRBD1. The CDR3 length is 18 residues. CDR1 is SGHTA and CDR2 is FQGNSA in the germline V gene. V was clipped by 6 bases and J by 0 bases; unmatched bases: 10.

The chain recombines TRBV28 with TRBJ1-5; D perhaps matches TRBD1 (6 bases). Per germline, CDR1 MDHEN and CDR2 SYDVKM. The CDR3 has 14 residues. With 3 bases removed from V and 6 bases from J, the gap between germline ends came to 12 bases. The CDR3 loop is CASSFQGFAQPQHF. The CDR3 region has the DNA TGTGCCAGCAGTTTTCAGGGGTTCGCTCAGCCCCAGCATTTT.

This clone was counted between two and nine times. The gene calls are TRBV7-6 and TRBJ2-1; no firm D call. This CDR3 has 11 residues. Germline values: CDR1 SGHVS, CDR2 FNYEAQ. Deletions cut 1 base from V and 9 bases from J, with 4 bases between. The CDR3 is CASSLGSEQFF. The CDR3 DNA is TGTGCCAGCAGCTTAGGGAGTGAGCAGTTCTTC.

This chain connects TRBV7-3 to TRBJ2-2; D perhaps matches TRBD1 (7 bases). The ends were cut back, 3 bases at V and 6 bases at J, with 17 bases in the middle. CDR1 is SGHTA and CDR2 is FQGTGA in the germline V gene. CDR3 length: 16 amino acids. The CDR3 here is CASSFGGGRGAGELFF. The CDR3 DNA is TGTGCCAGCAGCTTCGGAGGGGGCCGAGGGGCCGGGGAGCTGTTTTTT. Looking up the rest from reference TRBV7-3 and TRBJ2-2 gives the full variable domain: GAGVSQTPSNKVTEKGKYVELRCDPISGHTALYWYRQSLGQGPEFLIYFQGTGAADDSGLPNDRFFAVRPEGSVSTLKIQRTERGDSAVYLCASSFGGGRGAGELFFGEGSRLTVL.

The V call is TRBV2, the J call TRBJ2-4; 7 nucleotides line up with TRBD1. The V gene's germline CDR1 is SNHLY and CDR2 FYNNEI. The CDR3 is 12 residues long. V shed 7 bases and J 5 bases; nucleotides not matched to a gene: 2. The CDR3 nucleotides read TGTGCCAGCAATGACAGGGAAAACATTCAGTACTTC. Amino acid sequence: CASNDRENIQYF. The complete variable domain, with remaining parts taken from reference TRBV2 and TRBJ2-4, reads EPEVTQTPSHQVTQMGQEVILRCVPISNHLYFYWYRQILGQKVEFLVSFYNNEISEKSEIFDDQFSVERPDGSNFTLKIRSTKLEDSAMYFCASNDRENIQYFGAGTRLSVL.

This clone was counted a single time. The chain recombines TRBV6-5 with TRBJ2-7, with 8 bases aligning to TRBD1. This CDR3 spans 14 amino acids. Germline V CDR1 and CDR2: MNHEY, SVGAGI. With V trimmed by 4 bases and J by 1 base, 3 bases remained unmatched. The CDR3 nucleotides read TGTGCCAGCAGTTCGGGACAGGAGTCCTACGAGCAGTACTTC. Residues: CASSSGQESYEQYF.